The TCR beta chain under discussion was sequenced for a study of shared clonotypes between healthy human individuals. The germline V gene encodes CDR1 SGHTA and CDR2 FQGNSA. V gave up 5 bases and J gave up 7 bases, with 24 bases separating them. This CDR3 is built from 17 residues. Study-wide results and limits: Represented diversity, genetic and exposure-history alike, was limited by few donors. Clonotypes which were not shared had lower generation probabilities than clonotypes that all four donors shared. Larger richness was generally estimated for naive than memory subsets.

About this clone itself: No antigen is known for it.

Sequencing used immunoSEQ multiplex PCR; TCRdb keeps in-frame clones, though not all of them. The data show roughly 700,000 clones, around 67% seen once. Sequencing input: memory CD4+ T cells sorted from blood. Subset given: CD45RA-negative fraction. The sequence was obtained from a woman aged 25 to 39 in good health. V is TRBV7-2 and J is TRBJ1-5; tentative D call: TRBD1 (5 bases). The CDR3 is CASSPKVVAGSGQPQHF. In nucleotides, the CDR3 is TGTGCCAGCAGCCCTAAGGTAGTGGCAGGGAGCGGGCAGCCCCAGCATTTT.